The clone carrying this T cell receptor beta chain was detected only a few times. Its cognate antigen is unknown. The data belong to a study of cytomegalovirus exposure and HLA in healthy donors. Study overall: An early data release held 70 million to 90 million unique TCRs from HLA-typed donors.

The J segment lost 6 bases and the V segment lost 1 base, leaving 5 bases of the junction unmatched. Germline-derived CDR1 and CDR2 are SGHRS and YFSETQ. This CDR3 comprises 16 residues. 13 Jbeta primers and 60 Vbeta primers were used for the PCR. The data were produced by immunoSEQ multiplex PCR, yet TCRdb's version contains in-frame clones alone and is incomplete. The sample gives 190,000 or so clones, around 83% of which show up once; under 7.5% is in the top ten. Whole-study findings and limits: HLA allele associations emerged for around 15,000 TCR beta sequences in a later analysis, at 0.05 false discovery rate. When the data were analyzed later, several of the most significant clusters appeared to be linked to common viral pathogens. Most sequenced TCRs were rare (though some public TCRs occurred in many donors).

The clonotype originates from a woman aged 45-65 years in good health and CMV-seropositive. The chain combines TRBV5-1 with TRBJ2-3; 13 nucleotides line up with TRBD2. Sequences were obtained from PBMCs. The CDR3 is CASSLTSGRAWDTQYF. In DNA form, the CDR3 reads TGCGCCAGCAGCTTGACTAGCGGGAGGGCTTGGGATACGCAGTATTTT.